What follows describes a single T cell receptor (beta chain). This entry belongs to a study of blood T cell repertoires in COVID-19. Study-wide background: Researchers got acute and convalescent COVID-19 samples from the United States, Italy and Spain. T cells, B-cell-depleted T cells, or PBMCs supplied cDNA or gDNA.

Original data processing: It was from reference gene primer amplification that nucleated cell counts were estimated. Data came from immunoSEQ multiplex PCR; TCRdb stores just in-frame clones and leaves some out. That table furnishes V, J and clone size, whereas the DNA furnished D and trimming. The data show more than 100,000 clones, with 80% to 90% seen just once and 0.88% held by the top ten. This CDR3 contains 16 residues. Germline CDR1 and CDR2: MNHEY and SMNVEV (reference sequence). Trimming stripped 5 bases from V and 4 bases from J, with 18 bases between. The V and J genes are TRBV27 and TRBJ2-1, with TRBD2 as a possible D gene (5 bases). Sequences were obtained from peripheral blood. This clonotype was obtained from a woman between 45 and 65 years old with active or convalescent COVID-19. CDR3 nucleotides: TGTGCCAGCAGTCCGAGACTGGCGGGTGCTTACAATGAGCAGTTCTTC. As protein: CASSPRLAGAYNEQFF.